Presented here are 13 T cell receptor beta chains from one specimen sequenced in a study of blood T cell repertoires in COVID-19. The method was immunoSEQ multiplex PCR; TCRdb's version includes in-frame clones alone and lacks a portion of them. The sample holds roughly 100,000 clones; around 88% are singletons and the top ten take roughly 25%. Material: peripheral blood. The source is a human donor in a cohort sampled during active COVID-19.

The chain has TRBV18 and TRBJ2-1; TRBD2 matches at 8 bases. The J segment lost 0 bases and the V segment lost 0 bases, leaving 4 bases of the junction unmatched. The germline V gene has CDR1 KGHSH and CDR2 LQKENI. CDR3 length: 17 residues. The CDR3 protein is CASSPPAGGTSYNEQFF. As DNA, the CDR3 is TGTGCCAGCTCACCACCGGCGGGGGGAACCTCCTACAATGAGCAGTTCTTC.

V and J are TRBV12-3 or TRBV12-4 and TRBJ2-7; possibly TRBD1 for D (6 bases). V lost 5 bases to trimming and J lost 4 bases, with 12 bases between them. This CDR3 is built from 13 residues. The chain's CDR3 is CASSPGTLYEQYF. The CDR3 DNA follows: TGTGCCAGCAGTCCCGGGACACTATACGAGCAGTACTTC.

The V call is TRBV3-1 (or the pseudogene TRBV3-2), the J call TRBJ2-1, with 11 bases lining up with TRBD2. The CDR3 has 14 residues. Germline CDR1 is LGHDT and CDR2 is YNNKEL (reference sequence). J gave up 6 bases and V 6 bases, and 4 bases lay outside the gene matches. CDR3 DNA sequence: TGTGCCAGCAGGTATAGCGGGGGGGCCAATGAGCAGTTCTTC. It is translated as CASRYSGGANEQFF.

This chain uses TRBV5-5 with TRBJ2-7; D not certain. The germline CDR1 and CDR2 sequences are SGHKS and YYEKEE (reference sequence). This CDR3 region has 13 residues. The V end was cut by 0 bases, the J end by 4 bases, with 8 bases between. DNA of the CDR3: TGTGCCAGCAGCTTGGGAGGTAGATACGAGCAGTACTTC. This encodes CASSLGGRYEQYF.

CDR3 loop: CASSLDLGRGYGYTF. As DNA, the CDR3 is TGCGCCAGCAGCTTGGATCTGGGTCGCGGCTATGGCTACACCTTC. The rearrangement uses TRBV5-1 and TRBJ1-2; no clear D gene. CDR1 and CDR2 (germline): SGHRS, YFSETQ. V lost 0 bases, J lost 4 bases, and 13 bases lay in between. This CDR3 comprises 15 residues. The entire variable domain, with the rest obtained from reference TRBV5-1 and TRBJ1-2, is as follows: KAGVTQTPRYLIKTRGQQVTLSCSPISGHRSVSWYQQTPGQGLQFLFEYFSETQRNKGNFPGRFSGRQFSNSRSEMNVSTLELGDSALYLCASSLDLGRGYGYTFGSGTRLTVV.

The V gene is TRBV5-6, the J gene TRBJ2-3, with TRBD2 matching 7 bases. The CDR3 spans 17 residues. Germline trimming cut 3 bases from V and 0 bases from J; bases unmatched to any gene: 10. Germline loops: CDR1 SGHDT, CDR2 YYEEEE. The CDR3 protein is CASSYSRGTISTDTQYF. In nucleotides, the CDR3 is TGTGCCAGCAGCTACAGCCGCGGGACTATTAGCACAGATACGCAGTATTTT.

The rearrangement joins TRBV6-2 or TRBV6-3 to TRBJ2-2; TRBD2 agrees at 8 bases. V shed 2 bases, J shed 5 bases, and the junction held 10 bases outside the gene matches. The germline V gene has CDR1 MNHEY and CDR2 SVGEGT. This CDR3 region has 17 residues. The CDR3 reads CASSYRRGGSETGELFF. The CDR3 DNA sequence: TGTGCCAGCAGTTACCGACGGGGGGGGAGTGAGACCGGGGAGCTGTTTTTT.

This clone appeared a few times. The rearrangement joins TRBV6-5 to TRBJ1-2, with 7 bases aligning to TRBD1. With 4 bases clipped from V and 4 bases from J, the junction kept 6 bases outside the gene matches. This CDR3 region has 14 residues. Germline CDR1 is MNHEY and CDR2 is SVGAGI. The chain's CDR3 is CASSSSRDSYGYTF. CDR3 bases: TGTGCCAGCAGTTCTTCCCGGGACAGCTATGGCTACACCTTC.

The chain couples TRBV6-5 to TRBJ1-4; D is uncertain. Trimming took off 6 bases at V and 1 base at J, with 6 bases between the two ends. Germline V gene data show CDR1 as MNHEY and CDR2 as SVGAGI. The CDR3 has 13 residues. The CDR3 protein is CASRRETNEKLFF. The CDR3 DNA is TGTGCCAGCAGGAGGGAAACTAATGAAAAACTGTTTTTT.

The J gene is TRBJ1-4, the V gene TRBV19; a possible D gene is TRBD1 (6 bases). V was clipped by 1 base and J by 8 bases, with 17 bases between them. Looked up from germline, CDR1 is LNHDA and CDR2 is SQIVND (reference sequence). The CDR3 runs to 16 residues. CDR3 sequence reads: CASSIGRQAREEKLFF. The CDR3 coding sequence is TGTGCCAGTAGTATAGGCCGACAGGCCCGTGAGGAAAAACTGTTTTTT.

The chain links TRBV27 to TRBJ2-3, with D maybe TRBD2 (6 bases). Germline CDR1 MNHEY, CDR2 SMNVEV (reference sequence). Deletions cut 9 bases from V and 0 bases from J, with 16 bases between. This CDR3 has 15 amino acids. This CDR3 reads CASTISGTSTDTQYF. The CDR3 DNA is TGTGCCAGTACAATTAGCGGCACTAGCACAGATACGCAGTATTTT.

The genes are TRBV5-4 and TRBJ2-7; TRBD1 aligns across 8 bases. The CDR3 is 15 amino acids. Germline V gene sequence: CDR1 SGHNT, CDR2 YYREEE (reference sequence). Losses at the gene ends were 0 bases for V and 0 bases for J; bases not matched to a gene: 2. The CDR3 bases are TGTGCCAGCAGCTTGGTCGGACAGGGCTCCTACGAGCAGTACTTC. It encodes CASSLVGQGSYEQYF. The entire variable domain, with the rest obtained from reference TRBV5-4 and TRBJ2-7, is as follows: ETGVTQSPTHLIKTRGQQVTLRCSSQSGHNTVSWYQQALGQGPQFIFQYYREEENGRGNFPPRFSGLQFPNYSSELNVNALELDDSALYLCASSLVGQGSYEQYFGPGTRLTVT.

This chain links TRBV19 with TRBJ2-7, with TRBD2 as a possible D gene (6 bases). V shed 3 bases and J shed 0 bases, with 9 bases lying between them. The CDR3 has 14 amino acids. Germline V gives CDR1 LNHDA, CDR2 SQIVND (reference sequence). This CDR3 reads CASSMEGRSYEQYF. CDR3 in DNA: TGTGCCAGTAGTATGGAGGGCCGCTCCTACGAGCAGTACTTC.